This T cell receptor beta chain was sequenced for a study of T-cell reconstitution after alpha-beta-depleted transplantation in children. The TCRbeta library incorporated unique molecular identifiers. MiXCR was run by TCRdb on the PCR reads, yielding one entry per CDR3 protein. Here the sample spans 600,000 to 700,000 distinct CDR3 sequences, roughly 17% being singletons. This clonotype was seen a single time. This CDR3 has 12 residues. Germline lookup yields CDR1 SGHDT and CDR2 YYEEEE. The V end was cut by 4 bases, the J end by 1 base, with 5 bases between. The chain is built from TRBV5-6 and TRBJ2-5; D not resolved. This specimen consisted of PBMCs from the stem cell graft donor, obtained from the stem cell graft. The receptor's source is a human donor who donated a stem cell graft to a child with acute myeloid leukemia. The CDR3 sequence: CASSVRQETQYF. CDR3 nucleotide sequence: TGTGCCAGCAGCGTCCGCCAAGAGACCCAGTACTTC.